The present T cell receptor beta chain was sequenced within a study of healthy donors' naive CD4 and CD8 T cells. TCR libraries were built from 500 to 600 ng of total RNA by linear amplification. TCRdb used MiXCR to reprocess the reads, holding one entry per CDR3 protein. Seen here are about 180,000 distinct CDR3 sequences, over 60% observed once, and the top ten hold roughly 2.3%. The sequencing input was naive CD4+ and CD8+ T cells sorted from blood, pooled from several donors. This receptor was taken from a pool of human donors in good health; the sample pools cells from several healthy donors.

CDR3 protein: CAISEPNSVEQYF. Written as DNA, the CDR3 is TGTGCCATCAGTGAACCGAATTCGGTTGAGCAGTACTTC. The genes are TRBV10-3 and TRBJ2-7; no clear D gene. The germline V gene encodes CDR1 ENHRY and CDR2 SYGVKD. Trimming took off 3 bases at V and 7 bases at J, with 13 bases between the two ends. The CDR3 sequence is 13 residues long.